The 27 T cell receptor beta chains reported below all come from one sample, sequenced in a study of T cells after somatic rescue of genetic block. TCRdb keeps only in-frame clones here, not all; method: immunoSEQ multiplex PCR. The top ten clones hold roughly 1.5% of a sample with about 110,000 clones, approximately 90% of them seen once. The sample comprised peripheral blood mononuclear cells (PBMCs). The receptors were sampled from a young woman.

This chain joins TRBV6-6 and TRBJ1-1; tentatively, D is TRBD1 (5 bases). V lost 2 bases, J lost 0 bases, and 10 bases lay in between. The CDR3 consists of 15 residues. Germline CDR1 MNHNY, CDR2 SVGAGI (reference sequence). CDR3 in DNA: TGTGCCAGCAGTTACGGGGCAGGAATGAACACTGAAGCTTTCTTT. Protein product: CASSYGAGMNTEAFF.

The chain recombines TRBV19 with TRBJ2-1; 10 bases agree with TRBD2. Germline values: CDR1 LNHDA, CDR2 SQIVND (reference sequence). The CDR3 spans 14 residues. The J segment lost 9 bases and the V segment lost 4 bases, leaving 6 bases of the junction unmatched. The DNA of the CDR3 is TGTGCCAGTAGTACCGGGACTAGCGTGAGTGAGCAGTTCTTC. As protein: CASSTGTSVSEQFF.

The V gene is TRBV2, the J gene TRBJ1-2; D unresolved. The CDR3 spans 13 residues. The ends were cut back, 7 bases at V and 8 bases at J, with 17 bases in the middle. CDR1 is SNHLY and CDR2 is FYNNEI in the germline V gene. CDR3 in DNA: TGTGCCAGCACGAAAGGGCAAGGTTTGGGCTACACCTTC. Protein: CASTKGQGLGYTF.

The V gene is TRBV28, the J gene TRBJ1-5; D may be TRBD1 (5 bases). CDR1 is MDHEN, CDR2 SYDVKM, per germline. V shed 4 bases and J shed 7 bases, with 14 bases lying between them. There are 14 residues in the CDR3. CDR3 in amino acids: CASSYRGGTQPQHF. The CDR3, as DNA: TGTGCCAGCAGTTACCGGGGGGGAACGCAGCCCCAGCATTTT.

This chain links TRBV4-3 with TRBJ2-1; no definite D call. The CDR3 extends over 15 amino acids. The ends were cut back, 0 bases at V and 0 bases at J, with 6 bases in the middle. Germline assignment: CDR1 LGHNA and CDR2 YSLEER. The CDR3 loop reads CASSQELNSYNEQFF. DNA for the CDR3: TGCGCCAGCAGCCAAGAACTAAACTCCTACAATGAGCAGTTCTTC.

The rearrangement joins TRBV28 to TRBJ1-1; no firm D call. This CDR3 has 14 amino acids. CDR1 and CDR2 (germline): MDHEN, SYDVKM. V was clipped by 7 bases and J by 1 base, with 13 bases between them. CDR3 nucleotides: TGTGCCAGCATCAATTTGCGGTCGAACACTGAAGCTTTCTTT. Its protein is CASINLRSNTEAFF.

The rearrangement uses TRBV11-2 and TRBJ2-1, with TRBD2 matching 13 bases. V shed 5 bases, J shed 4 bases, and the junction held 11 bases outside the gene matches. This CDR3 has 18 residues. Germline values: CDR1 SGHAT, CDR2 FQNNGV. CDR3 residues: CASSARLAGGPGYNEQFF. The CDR3 DNA reads TGTGCCAGCAGCGCACGACTAGCGGGGGGCCCGGGGTACAATGAGCAGTTCTTC.

The chain carries TRBV7-9 and TRBJ1-5; TRBD1 matches at 11 bases. The length of the CDR3 is 18 residues. Germline V gene lookup returns CDR1 SEHNR and CDR2 FQNEAQ (reference sequence). Trimming cost V 4 bases and J 2 bases; bases outside gene matches: 10. The CDR3 sequence is CASSSIPGQGDGNQPQHF. The CDR3 region has the DNA TGTGCCAGCAGCTCTATACCGGGACAGGGGGACGGCAATCAGCCCCAGCATTTT.

The chain couples TRBV14 to TRBJ1-6; 9 positions match TRBD1. This CDR3 has 15 amino acids. The V and J ends lost 3 bases and 9 bases, in that order; junction bases with no gene match: 6. Per the germline V gene, CDR1 is SGHDN and CDR2 is FVKESK. As DNA, the CDR3 is TGTGCCAGCAGCCAGAAGACAGGGGGAAGTTCACCCCTCCACTTT. It encodes CASSQKTGGSSPLHF.

The chain combines TRBV5-1 with TRBJ2-7; 7 nucleotides match TRBD1. V shed 1 base and J 3 bases; nucleotides not matched to a gene: 7. Germline V gives CDR1 SGHRS, CDR2 YFSETQ. The length of the CDR3 is 15 residues. For the CDR3, the DNA is TGCGCCAGCAGCTTGCTACAGGGGCGAGACTACGAGCAGTACTTC. It yields the protein CASSLLQGRDYEQYF.

This clone appeared many times. The chain carries TRBV6-1 and TRBJ2-3; D perhaps matches TRBD2 (7 bases). The CDR3 length is 16 residues. With 0 bases removed from V and 1 base from J, the gap between germline ends came to 11 bases. Per germline, CDR1 MNHNS and CDR2 SASEGT. The CDR3 protein is CASSEAGGGGTDTQYF. The CDR3 nucleotides read TGTGCCAGCAGTGAAGCAGGGGGAGGGGGCACAGATACGCAGTATTTT.

This rearrangement joins TRBV28 to TRBJ1-5; no definite D call. CDR3 length: 15 amino acids. Trimming stripped 3 bases from V and 4 bases from J, with 13 bases between. Germline assignment: CDR1 MDHEN and CDR2 SYDVKM. The CDR3 protein is CASSFLSVGNQPQHF. The CDR3 DNA reads as TGTGCCAGCAGTTTTTTGTCGGTCGGGAATCAGCCCCAGCATTTT.

The chain couples TRBV5-4 to TRBJ1-2; 8 bases line up with TRBD1. The CDR3 length is 13 residues. From germline, CDR1 is SGHNT and CDR2 YYREEE (reference sequence). Germline trimming cut 5 bases from V and 4 bases from J; bases unmatched to any gene: 4. CDR3 residues: CASSSGGTYGYTF. The CDR3 coding sequence is TGTGCCAGCAGTTCAGGGGGCACCTATGGCTACACCTTC.

The V call is TRBV4-1, the J call TRBJ1-1, with D possibly being TRBD1 (5 bases). The ends were cut back, 4 bases at V and 1 base at J, with 13 bases in the middle. This CDR3 is built from 15 residues. Germline-derived CDR1 and CDR2 are MGHRA and YSYEKL. This chain's CDR3 is CASSRNLGQNTEAFF. The CDR3 DNA follows: TGCGCCAGCAGCCGAAACCTCGGACAGAACACTGAAGCTTTCTTT.

The chain has TRBV19 and TRBJ2-1; a weak D match, TRBD2 (5 bases). Germline V gene data show CDR1 as LNHDA and CDR2 as SQIVND (reference sequence). The CDR3 runs 14 residues. The V gene lost 9 bases and the J gene lost 10 bases, with 22 bases spanning the gap. This CDR3 is CASNIRRAVGEQFF. CDR3 bases: TGTGCCAGCAATATAAGGCGGGCCGTGGGGGAGCAGTTCTTC.

The chain recombines TRBV19 with TRBJ2-5; 10 nucleotides line up with TRBD2. The J segment lost 3 bases and the V segment lost 7 bases, leaving 8 bases of the junction unmatched. The CDR3 extends over 15 amino acids. Per the germline V gene, CDR1 is LNHDA and CDR2 is SQIVND (reference sequence). CDR3 nucleotides: TGTGCCAGTAAATCCGGACTAGCGGCAAAAGAGACCCAGTACTTC. This encodes CASKSGLAAKETQYF.

The genes are TRBV28 and TRBJ2-2; D may match TRBD1 or TRBD2 (5 bases each). V gave up 5 bases and J gave up 7 bases, with 11 bases separating them. Germline V gene lookup returns CDR1 MDHEN and CDR2 SYDVKM. The CDR3 spans 13 residues. CDR3 nucleotide sequence: TGTGCCAGCAGTGGGGGTTTTATCGGGGAGCTGTTTTTT. Protein sequence: CASSGGFIGELFF.

This clone was detected a few times. The J gene is TRBJ1-2, the V gene TRBV11-2; tentatively, D is TRBD1 (6 bases). Germline CDR1 is SGHAT and CDR2 is FQNNGV. V shed 8 bases and J shed 8 bases, with 27 bases lying between them. This CDR3 spans 16 amino acids. CDR3 bases: TGTGCCAGCTCCTTACGGGGGGCAGGGAGGGTTTGGGGCTACACCTTC. Protein sequence: CASSLRGAGRVWGYTF.

The chain employs TRBV19 and TRBJ1-4, with no clear D. V was pared by 3 bases and J by 4 bases, with 9 bases between. CDR3 length: 14 amino acids. Germline values: CDR1 LNHDA, CDR2 SQIVND (reference sequence). For the CDR3, the DNA is TGTGCCAGTAGTATGTGGCGGATTAATGAAAAACTGTTTTTT. This encodes CASSMWRINEKLFF. Full variable domain (missing parts from reference TRBV19 and TRBJ1-4): DGGITQSPKYLFRKEGQNVTLSCEQNLNHDAMYWYRQDPGQGLRLIYYSQIVNDFQKGDIAEGYSVSREKKESFPLTVTSAQKNPTAFYLCASSMWRINEKLFFGSGTQLSVL.

This clone was counted once. This chain links TRBV28 with TRBJ1-3, with D uncertain. Trimming removed 3 bases at V and 0 bases at J, with 9 bases between. Germline assignment: CDR1 MDHEN and CDR2 SYDVKM. The CDR3 has 15 residues. CDR3 in DNA: TGTGCCAGCAGTTTTATGACCTTCTCTGGAAACACCATATATTTT. It codes for CASSFMTFSGNTIYF.

The rearrangement uses TRBV4-2 and TRBJ1-1; tentatively, D is TRBD1 (5 bases). Per the germline V gene, CDR1 is LGHNA and CDR2 is YNFKEQ. V shed 0 bases and J shed 1 base, with 6 bases lying between them. The CDR3 is 14 residues long. The CDR3 here is CASSQDRGNTEAFF. In DNA, the CDR3 is TGTGCCAGCAGCCAAGATAGGGGGAACACTGAAGCTTTCTTT.

This chain connects TRBV5-4 to TRBJ2-1, with 7 nucleotides matching TRBD1. CDR1 and CDR2 (germline): SGHNT, YYREEE (reference sequence). Trimming at V came to 6 bases and at J to 8 bases, leaving 11 bases not matched to a gene. CDR3 length: 14 residues. The CDR3 sequence is CASTLGQAGDEQFF. The DNA of the CDR3 is TGTGCCAGCACCCTCGGACAGGCCGGGGATGAGCAGTTCTTC.

The genes are TRBV2 and TRBJ1-5, with a weak D call TRBD1 (5 bases). Germline lookup yields CDR1 SNHLY and CDR2 FYNNEI. The CDR3 spans 14 residues. Trimming pared 4 bases from V and 5 bases from J, leaving 12 bases between. CDR3 protein: CASSAFIGDQPQHF. In DNA form, the CDR3 reads TGTGCCAGCAGTGCCTTCATAGGGGATCAGCCCCAGCATTTT. The full variable domain, in which reference TRBV2 and TRBJ1-5 provide the parts outside the CDR3, is EPEVTQTPSHQVTQMGQEVILRCVPISNHLYFYWYRQILGQKVEFLVSFYNNEISEKSEIFDDQFSVERPDGSNFTLKIRSTKLEDSAMYFCASSAFIGDQPQHFGDGTRLSIL.

The genes are TRBV7-2 and TRBJ2-7, with 15 bases lining up with TRBD2. The junction had 3 bases not matched to a gene; V was cut back by 6 bases and J by 0 bases. Germline loops: CDR1 SGHTA, CDR2 FQGNSA. The CDR3 extends over 16 amino acids. The CDR3 DNA follows: TGTGCCAGCAGATGGACTAGCGGGGGGGTCTCCTACGAGCAGTACTTC. Translation gives CASRWTSGGVSYEQYF.

This rearrangement joins TRBV11-2 to TRBJ2-3, with D uncertain. The germline gives CDR1 SGHAT, CDR2 FQNNGV. Between the trimmed V and J ends, which lost 5 bases and 11 bases, there was a span of 11 bases. This CDR3 region has 11 residues. The CDR3 here is CASSPSDLQYF. The CDR3 DNA reads as TGTGCCAGCAGCCCCAGTGACTTGCAGTATTTT.

This rearrangement joins TRBV7-9 to TRBJ2-1; 10 nucleotides agree with TRBD1. Germline loops: CDR1 SEHNR, CDR2 FQNEAQ (reference sequence). V lost 5 bases, J lost 12 bases, and 16 bases stayed unmatched. The CDR3 totals 16 residues. Here the CDR3 reads CASSRGTGAQNSPQFF. The CDR3 region has the DNA TGTGCCAGCAGCAGAGGGACAGGGGCCCAAAATAGCCCGCAGTTCTTC. Supplemented by reference TRBV7-9 and TRBJ2-1, the full variable domain reads DTGVSQNPRHKITKRGQNVTFRCDPISEHNRLYWYRQTLGQGPEFLTYFQNEAQLEKSRLLSDRFSAERPKGSFSTLEIQRTEQGDSAMYLCASSRGTGAQNSPQFFGPGTRLTVL.

The genes are TRBV7-9 and TRBJ2-5, with 7 bases identical to TRBD1. The CDR3 is 15 amino acids. CDR1 and CDR2 (germline): SEHNR, FQNEAQ (reference sequence). V was pared by 2 bases and J by 6 bases, with 9 bases of the junction left unmatched. CDR3 amino acids: CASSLTDLRGQTQYF. The CDR3, as DNA: TGTGCCAGCAGCTTAACGGACCTAAGGGGGCAGACCCAGTACTTC.